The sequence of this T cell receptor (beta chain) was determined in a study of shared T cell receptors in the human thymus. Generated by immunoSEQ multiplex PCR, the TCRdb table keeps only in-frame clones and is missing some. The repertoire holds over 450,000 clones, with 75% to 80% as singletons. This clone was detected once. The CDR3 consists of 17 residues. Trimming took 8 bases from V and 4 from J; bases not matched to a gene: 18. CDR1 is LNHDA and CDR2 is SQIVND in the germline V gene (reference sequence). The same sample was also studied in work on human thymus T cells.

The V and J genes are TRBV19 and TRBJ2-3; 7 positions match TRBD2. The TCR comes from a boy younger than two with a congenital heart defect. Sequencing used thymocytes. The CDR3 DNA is TGTGCCAGTTCCCGGGGAGGGACCTTTTCTCACTCAGATACGCAGTATTTT. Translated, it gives CASSRGGTFSHSDTQYF.